The rows below give T cell receptor beta chains drawn from one sample of a study of cytomegalovirus exposure and HLA in healthy donors. Method: immunoSEQ multiplex PCR; TCRdb's copy keeps in-frame clones and lacks some. Here the sample spans 99,000 or so clones, around 84% being singletons. The specimen was PBMCs. The origin of the receptors is a man aged 25-45 years in good health and CMV-seronegative. CDR3s include the opening cysteine and the closing phenylalanine or tryptophan. A D gene is named only where the DNA matches it firmly. The size entry is marked missing in some rows and otherwise reads once, few, many or a size class.

abundance | j_gene | d_gene | v_gene | CDR3aa | CDR3nt
- | TRBJ1-1 | - | TRBV27 | CASSLLGDTEAFF | TGTGCCAGCAGTTTATTAGGGGACACTGAAGCTTTCTTT
few | TRBJ1-5 | - | TRBV7-6 | CASRFGGSNQPQHF | TGTGCCAGCAGATTCGGGGGGAGCAATCAGCCCCAGCATTTT
- | TRBJ1-2 | - | TRBV6-6 | CATGEGDYGYTF | TGTGCCACAGGGGAGGGTGACTATGGCTACACCTTC
- | TRBJ1-5 | TRBD1 | TRBV7-6 | CASSSDRGRNQPQHF | TGTGCCAGCAGCTCAGACAGGGGCCGCAATCAGCCCCAGCATTTT
- | TRBJ2-7 | TRBD2 | TRBV2 | CASRTGTSGRALYEQYF | TGTGCCAGCAGGACCGGGACTAGCGGGAGGGCTTTGTACGAGCAGTACTTC
- | TRBJ2-3 | TRBD2 | TRBV9 | CASSLSGTSGTDTQYF | TGTGCCAGCAGCCTAAGCGGGACTAGCGGCACAGATACGCAGTATTTT
- | TRBJ2-7 | - | TRBV6-5 | CASSLEYEQYF | TGTGCCAGCAGTTTGGAGTACGAGCAGTACTTC
- | TRBJ1-1 | - | TRBV7-9 | CASSLQTWGTGYTEAFF | TGTGCCAGCAGCTTACAAACATGGGGAACAGGGTACACTGAAGCTTTCTTT
once | TRBJ1-1 | TRBD1 | TRBV5-6 | CASSLRDREAFF | TGTGCCAGCAGCTTGAGGGACAGGGAAGCTTTCTTT
- | TRBJ2-7 | TRBD1 | TRBV27 | CASSLETGGYEQYF | TGTGCCAGCAGTTTAGAGACAGGGGGGTACGAGCAGTACTTC
- | TRBJ2-5 | - | TRBV6-6 | CASRRTANQETQYF | TGTGCCAGCAGGCGGACAGCCAACCAAGAGACCCAGTACTTC
few | TRBJ2-5 | TRBD1 | TRBV6-5 | CASRTGAEETQYF | TGTGCCAGCAGAACAGGGGCAGAAGAGACCCAGTACTTC
- | TRBJ1-6 | - | TRBV20-1 | CSANTGNSLHF | TGCAGTGCGAACACAGGGAATTCCCTCCACTTT
- | TRBJ2-7 | - | TRBV5-1 | CASSLVQGIDYEQYF | TGCGCCAGCAGCTTGGTACAGGGAATAGACTACGAGCAGTACTTC
- | TRBJ2-5 | TRBD2 | TRBV18 | CASSPVLAGTETQYF | TGTGCCAGCTCACCCGTACTAGCGGGCACAGAGACCCAGTACTTC